This TCR beta chain was sequenced in a study of blood T cell repertoires in COVID-19. Looking at the study overall: COVID-19 samples, acute and convalescent, were from the United States, Italy and Spain. The cDNA or gDNA used as material had been derived from T cells, B-cell-depleted T cells, or PBMCs.

There are 19 residues in the CDR3. CDR1 and CDR2 (germline): SGHVS, FNYEAQ. Germline trimming cut 2 bases from V and 6 bases from J; bases unmatched to any gene: 15. Produced via immunoSEQ multiplex PCR; TCRdb's table is partial and in-frame only. The data hold 95,000 to 120,000 clones, with about 80% observed a single time. This chain joins TRBV7-6 and TRBJ2-1, with 11 positions matching TRBD2. The sequence derives from a woman aged 70-85 years with acute or convalescent COVID-19. The material sequenced was peripheral blood. This chain's CDR3 is CASSLRASGRRGGGNEQFF. In DNA, the CDR3 is TGTGCCAGCAGCTTACGTGCTAGCGGGAGGAGAGGGGGCGGCAATGAGCAGTTCTTC.